The rows below give T cell receptor beta chains drawn from one sample of a study of T-cell reconstitution after alpha-beta-depleted transplantation in children. TCRdb passed the PCR reads through MiXCR, listing each CDR3 protein once. The sample holds some 290,000 distinct CDR3 sequences, roughly 21% seen once. The material was PBMCs, mostly from graft donor cells, obtained 180 days after TCRalphabeta/CD19-depleted stem cell transplant. The receptors derive from a male patient younger than 18 who had a stem cell transplant for acute lymphoblastic leukemia, so the T cells may come from the graft donor. Each CDR3 is given with its conserved first and last residue. The D gene is left open where the match is weak. Clone size, where shown, is once, few, many, or a class for clones that have expanded.

D | J | V | size | DNA | CDR3
NA | TRBJ2-1 | TRBV3-1 | NA | TGTGCCAGCAGCCAATCGTCGTCGGGGTACAATGAGCAGTTCTTC | CASSQSSSGYNEQFF
NA | TRBJ2-7 | TRBV20-1 | few | TGCAGTGCTAGAGGGGATCCAGGATTCTACGAGCAGTACTTC | CSARGDPGFYEQYF
TRBD1 | TRBJ2-7 | TRBV29-1 | NA | TGCAGCGCCGGGGACAGGCAATTCTACGAGCAGTACTTC | CSAGDRQFYEQYF
TRBD1 | TRBJ2-1 | TRBV5-1 | few | TGCGCCAGCAGCTTCGACAGGGGTTTAGGCAATGAGCAGTTCTTC | CASSFDRGLGNEQFF
NA | TRBJ2-1 | TRBV18 | few | TGTGCCAGCTCACCAATTTTTCTAGGTCGCTACAATGAGCAGTTCTTC | CASSPIFLGRYNEQFF
NA | TRBJ2-5 | TRBV5-1 | few | TGCGCCAGCAGCTTGGACCCGCTCGTGGAGACCCAGTACTTC | CASSLDPLVETQYF
TRBD1 | TRBJ2-1 | TRBV4-1 | few | TGCGCCAGCAGCCAAGATCCCCGAAAGACCGGGACAGGGGGCAATGAGCAGTTCTTC | CASSQDPRKTGTGGNEQFF
NA | TRBJ1-3 | TRBV14 | few | TGTGCCAGCAGCCAAGTGCTTCAGGGATTCACTGGAAACACCATATATTTT | CASSQVLQGFTGNTIYF
NA | TRBJ2-3 | TRBV29-1 | few | TGCAGCGGGGGGTCCGGGGTCACAGATACGCAGTATTTT | CSGGSGVTDTQYF
NA | TRBJ1-3 | TRBV6-5 | NA | TGTGCCAGCAGTTACGCTAGACGGAGCTCTGGAAACACCATATATTTT | CASSYARRSSGNTIYF
TRBD1 | TRBJ1-4 | TRBV27 | NA | TGTGCCAGCAGTTTAATCCGGACAGGGGATGAAAAACTGTTTTTT | CASSLIRTGDEKLFF
NA | TRBJ2-1 | TRBV6-5 | few | TGTGCCAGCAGTTACTCTTCACTAGCCGTAAGCAATGAGCAGTTCTTC | CASSYSSLAVSNEQFF
NA | TRBJ2-5 | TRBV7-9 | NA | TGTGCCAGCAGCCCTAGAACAGCGGGGACCCAGTACTTC | CASSPRTAGTQYF
NA | TRBJ1-6 | TRBV7-3 | few | TGTGCCAGCGGGCATCGGGGTAGGGAATCACCCCTCCACTTT | CASGHRGRESPLHF
TRBD2 | TRBJ2-1 | TRBV4-1 | NA | TGCGCCAGCAGCCAAGCGACTAGCGGGAGGTACAATGAGCAGTTCTTC | CASSQATSGRYNEQFF
NA | TRBJ1-5 | TRBV4-1 | NA | TGCGCCAGCAGCCAAGAGATGAGATCGGAGCCCCAGCATTTT | CASSQEMRSEPQHF
NA | TRBJ2-3 | TRBV6-1 | NA | TGTGCCAGCAGGCCTACGGGACGGAGCTTCACAGATACGCAGTATTTT | CASRPTGRSFTDTQYF